This record looks at one T cell receptor (beta chain) sequence and its context. The sample comes from a study of shared clonotypes between healthy human individuals. V lost 6 bases to trimming and J lost 5 bases; unmatched junction nucleotides: 4. The CDR3 sequence is 13 residues long. CDR1 and CDR2 from the germline V gene are SNHLY and FYNNEI. Sequencing used immunoSEQ multiplex PCR; TCRdb keeps in-frame clones, though not all of them. The sample lists a few hundred thousand clones, approximately 79% occurring once. The chain recombines TRBV2 with TRBJ1-5; 7 nucleotides match TRBD1. Sample: PBMCs. The source is a woman aged 40 to 50 in good health. Some clones in this sample may be carry-over from other donors' samples. In DNA, the CDR3 is TGTGCCAGCAGGAACGACAGGGATCAGCCCCAGCATTTT. It translates to CASRNDRDQPQHF.